The following is a TCR beta chain sequence with its context. Profiling relied on immunoSEQ multiplex PCR, and the TCRdb table lists in-frame clones only, not all of them. The repertoire consists of about 130,000 clones, with more than 75% occurring once and the leading ten covering roughly 2%. These data belong to a study of control samples from healthy donors and cancer patients. The CDR3 sequence is 17 residues long. The V end lost 7 bases, the J end lost 4 bases, and 23 bases lay between the germline ends. CDR1 and CDR2 from the germline V gene are MDHEN and SYDVKM. The clonotype was recovered from a man between 18 and 29 years old in good health. V usage is TRBV28 and J usage is TRBJ1-5; possible D gene TRBD1, 5 bases. Sequenced sample: blood. This CDR3 is CASIPLGGFGPNQPQHF. For the CDR3, the DNA is TGTGCCAGCATCCCTCTCGGGGGGTTCGGTCCGAATCAGCCCCAGCATTTT.